One and the same sample provided the 30 T cell receptor beta chains below, sequenced in a study of T cells after yellow fever vaccination. In TCRdb, the 5' RACE reads were re-called with MiXCR into one record per CDR3 protein. The sample consists of under 250,000 distinct CDR3 sequences, 3.2% of them appearing once. Specimen: CD4+ T cells sorted from PBMCs, collected 10 days after the yellow fever booster vaccination. All receptors derive from a young man who received the YFV17D yellow fever vaccine.

This clonotype has just a few counts. The J gene is TRBJ2-2, the V gene TRBV15; TRBD2 matches at 12 bases. Germline CDR1 LNHNV, CDR2 YYDKDF (reference sequence). The CDR3 runs to 19 residues. J lost 2 bases, V lost 5 bases, and 12 bases had no gene match. This CDR3 is CATSFPRGLAGLNTGELFF. Written as DNA, the CDR3 is TGTGCCACCAGCTTTCCGCGAGGACTAGCGGGGCTAAACACCGGGGAGCTGTTTTTT.

This clonotype occurred many times. V usage is TRBV4-3 and J usage is TRBJ1-2; D perhaps matches TRBD1 (6 bases). V was shortened by 1 base and J by 6 bases, with 12 bases between the two germline ends. Germline lookup yields CDR1 LGHNA and CDR2 YSLEER. The CDR3 runs to 14 residues. The CDR3 spells CASSQGPRGDGYTF. As DNA, the CDR3 is TGCGCCAGCAGCCAAGGGCCCAGGGGTGATGGCTACACCTTC.

The V gene is TRBV5-6, the J gene TRBJ1-4; 9 bases agree with TRBD1. CDR3 length: 18 residues. CDR1 and CDR2 from the germline V gene are SGHDT and YYEEEE. V trimming: 1 base; J trimming: 2 bases; junction bases outside the gene matches: 9. The CDR3: CASSLTPTGGITNEKLFF. In DNA form, the CDR3 reads TGTGCCAGCAGCTTGACCCCGACAGGGGGGATCACTAATGAAAAACTGTTTTTT.

This clonotype was picked up a small number of times. The chain has TRBV6-1 and TRBJ2-2; TRBD2 is a possible D gene (5 bases). The CDR3 length is 15 residues. V dropped 10 bases and J dropped 1 base, with 16 bases sitting between them. The germline V gene encodes CDR1 MNHNS and CDR2 SASEGT. The CDR3 loop reads CATVYGILNTGELFF. The CDR3 bases are TGTGCCACCGTTTACGGGATATTGAACACCGGGGAGCTGTTTTTT.

This clonotype was recorded many times. This chain uses TRBV15 with TRBJ1-2; D perhaps matches TRBD1 (5 bases). The CDR3 is made up of 13 amino acids. Trimming cost V 0 bases and J 12 bases, with 14 bases left between them. Germline V gene data show CDR1 as LNHNV and CDR2 as YYDKDF (reference sequence). The CDR3 DNA reads TGTGCCACCAGCAGAGATTTATGGGGGAAAAACACCTTC. It encodes CATSRDLWGKNTF.

This clonotype was picked up a small number of times. The rearrangement joins TRBV20-1 to TRBJ2-1; 11 bases agree with TRBD2. V was pared by 6 bases and J by 4 bases, with 5 bases of the junction left unmatched. The length of the CDR3 is 14 residues. The germline gives CDR1 DFQATT, CDR2 SNEGSKA (reference sequence). The CDR3 region is CSAVGTSGYNEQFF. The CDR3 DNA is TGCAGTGCCGTGGGGACTAGCGGTTACAATGAGCAGTTCTTC.

This clonotype was seen many times. This chain uses TRBV12-3 or TRBV12-4 with TRBJ2-2; D not certain. V shed 4 bases and J shed 6 bases, with 9 bases lying between them. CDR3 length: 13 amino acids. CDR3 nucleotides: TGTGCCAGCAGTTGGCAGAGTCCCGGGGAGCTGTTTTTT. The encoded protein is CASSWQSPGELFF.

The chain uses TRBV5-1 and TRBJ1-2; D is undetermined. Between the trimmed V and J ends, which lost 0 bases and 0 bases, there was a span of 12 bases. The CDR3 totals 16 residues. Germline CDR1 SGHRS, CDR2 YFSETQ. The CDR3 DNA follows: TGCGCCAGCAGCTTGGACGCCCGCACTACTAACTATGGCTACACCTTC. This translates into CASSLDARTTNYGYTF.

This clonotype was recorded many times. The chain employs TRBV7-9 and TRBJ2-5, with a weak D call TRBD2 (6 bases). Germline V lookup: CDR1 SEHNR, CDR2 FQNEAQ (reference sequence). This CDR3 is built from 14 residues. The V end lost 1 base, the J end lost 5 bases, and 11 bases lay between the germline ends. The CDR3 protein is CASSLGGGAETQYF. The CDR3 nucleotides are TGTGCCAGCAGCTTAGGAGGAGGGGCGGAGACCCAGTACTTC.

This clonotype was counted a few times. J is TRBJ1-6 and V is TRBV12-3 or TRBV12-4; D not certain. V lost 4 bases and J lost 7, with 11 bases in between. The CDR3 spans 14 residues. CDR3 nucleotides: TGTGCCAGCAGTTCACAGACATCGAATTCACCCCTCCACTTT. Protein product: CASSSQTSNSPLHF.

The table lists this clonotype with many counts. This sequence joins TRBV7-3 and TRBJ1-1; 8 nucleotides match TRBD1. There are 14 residues in the CDR3. Trimming at V came to 5 bases and at J to 5 bases, leaving 7 bases not matched to a gene. Per germline, CDR1 SGHTA and CDR2 FQGTGA. CDR3: CASSATGAGTEAFF. Written as DNA, the CDR3 is TGTGCCAGCAGCGCGACAGGGGCCGGGACTGAAGCTTTCTTT. Supplemented by reference TRBV7-3 and TRBJ1-1, the full variable domain reads GAGVSQTPSNKVTEKGKYVELRCDPISGHTALYWYRQSLGQGPEFLIYFQGTGAADDSGLPNDRFFAVRPEGSVSTLKIQRTERGDSAVYLCASSATGAGTEAFFGQGTRLTVV.

This clonotype was seen many times. J is TRBJ2-4 and V is TRBV6-2 or TRBV6-3; perhaps TRBD1 as D (5 bases). Germline V lookup: CDR1 MNHEY, CDR2 SVGEGT. This CDR3 has 17 amino acids. V shed 2 bases and J shed 0 bases, with 14 bases lying between them. CDR3 nucleotide sequence: TGTGCCAGCAGTTACGGGGCAGCAATTATAGCCAAAAACATTCAGTACTTC. It specifies CASSYGAAIIAKNIQYF.

This clonotype was observed at least ten times. The rearrangement uses TRBV7-6 and TRBJ1-1; 7 nucleotides match TRBD1. Germline V gene data show CDR1 as SGHVS and CDR2 as FNYEAQ. CDR3 length equals 13 residues. Trimming at V came to 5 bases and at J to 4 bases, leaving 4 bases not matched to a gene. In DNA form, the CDR3 reads TGTGCCAGCAGCACGAACAGGGGCACTGAAGCTTTCTTT. Translated: CASSTNRGTEAFF.

The rearrangement joins TRBV3-1 to TRBJ2-6; 8 bases align to TRBD1. CDR1 and CDR2 (germline): LGHDT, YNNKEL (reference sequence). The CDR3 sequence is 17 residues long. Losses at the gene ends were 1 base for V and 2 bases for J; bases not matched to a gene: 4. CDR3: CASSQASRGPGANVLTF. The DNA of the CDR3 is TGTGCCAGCAGCCAAGCTTCCAGGGGGCCTGGGGCCAACGTCCTGACTTTC.

This clonotype occurred many times. This chain uses TRBV15 with TRBJ2-5, with 11 positions matching TRBD1. The germline V gene encodes CDR1 LNHNV and CDR2 YYDKDF (reference sequence). With V trimmed by 3 bases and J by 1 base, 10 bases remained unmatched. The CDR3 is made up of 18 amino acids. In DNA, the CDR3 is TGTGCCACCAGCAGCGACTTGAGGACAGGGGGCATCCAAGAGACCCAGTACTTC. Amino acid sequence: CATSSDLRTGGIQETQYF.

This clonotype was counted many times. V usage is TRBV6-1 and J usage is TRBJ2-7; weak D call: TRBD1 (7 bases). Germline V gene sequence: CDR1 MNHNS, CDR2 SASEGT. CDR3 length: 13 residues. Trimming removed 7 bases from V and 3 bases from J, with 13 bases in between. CDR3 loop: CASKRGDSYEQYF. CDR3 bases: TGTGCCAGCAAGCGCGGGGACAGCTACGAGCAGTACTTC.

The chain links TRBV7-6 to TRBJ2-4; D gene unclear. Per germline, CDR1 SGHVS and CDR2 FNYEAQ. V shed 5 bases and J shed 3 bases, with 11 bases lying between them. The CDR3 consists of 14 residues. CDR3 region: CASSNPFGKNIQYF. The CDR3 coding sequence is TGTGCCAGCAGCAACCCATTTGGCAAAAACATTCAGTACTTC.

This clonotype was seen a few times. The genes are TRBV28 and TRBJ1-5; D call uncertain. Trimming took off 6 bases at V and 5 bases at J, with 11 bases between the two ends. The germline V gene has CDR1 MDHEN and CDR2 SYDVKM. This CDR3 is 13 amino acids long. CDR3 sequence (DNA): TGTGCCAGCAGAGTCCTCGAGGATCAGCCCCAGCATTTT. Encoded protein: CASRVLEDQPQHF.

There are many counts of this clonotype. This chain uses TRBV20-1 with TRBJ2-1; no clear D. CDR3 size: 12 residues. The germline V gene has CDR1 DFQATT and CDR2 SNEGSKA (reference sequence). The germline V and J ends were trimmed by 3 bases and 5 bases, with 8 bases remaining between them. In nucleotides, the CDR3 is TGCAGTGCTAGGCATTTCCACAATGAGCAGTTCTTC. Translated: CSARHFHNEQFF.

The gene calls are TRBV3-1 and TRBJ1-1; unclear D gene. Per germline, CDR1 LGHDT and CDR2 YNNKEL (reference sequence). Trimming took off 7 bases at V and 4 bases at J, with 10 bases between the two ends. The CDR3 has 12 amino acids. The CDR3 sequence: CASTRAGTEAFF. As DNA, the CDR3 is TGTGCCAGCACCCGAGCAGGCACTGAAGCTTTCTTT.

This clonotype turned up a few times. The rearrangement uses TRBV24-1 and TRBJ2-3; 9 nucleotides align to TRBD2. J was trimmed by 0 bases and V by 0 bases; bases with no gene match: 0. CDR1 is KGHDR and CDR2 is SFDVKD in the germline V gene. This CDR3 is 16 amino acids long. This chain's CDR3 is CATSDLAGGSTDTQYF. In DNA, the CDR3 is TGTGCCACCAGTGATTTGGCGGGGGGGAGCACAGATACGCAGTATTTT.

In this sample, this clonotype turned up many times. This rearrangement joins TRBV18 to TRBJ1-5; 10 nucleotides match TRBD1. Germline CDR1 and CDR2: KGHSH and LQKENI. Trimming cost V 6 bases and J 9 bases; bases outside gene matches: 14. CDR3 length: 16 residues. In nucleotides, the CDR3 is TGTGCCAGCTCGGCTGGGACAGGGGCACCGGATGGGCCCCAGCATTTT. It translates to CASSAGTGAPDGPQHF.

Many counts were recorded for this clonotype. The gene calls are TRBV20-1 and TRBJ1-2, with a tentative D call TRBD1 (5 bases). The CDR3 runs 13 residues. Between the trimmed V and J ends, which lost 5 bases and 6 bases, there was a span of 16 bases. The germline gives CDR1 DFQATT, CDR2 SNEGSKA (reference sequence). The CDR3 is CSAVRVDINGYTF. The CDR3 nucleotides are TGCAGTGCTGTCAGGGTTGACATTAATGGCTACACCTTC.

The genes are TRBV7-2 and TRBJ2-1; D gene uncertain. The CDR3 sequence is 11 residues long. The V gene's germline CDR1 is SGHTA and CDR2 FQGNSA. The CDR3 DNA follows: TGTGCGTGCAGCTTCGCAATCGAGCAGTTCTTC. Translation gives CACSFAIEQFF.

This clonotype was picked up a small number of times. This chain joins TRBV5-1 and TRBJ2-3, with TRBD2 matching 16 bases. V shed 5 bases and J 4 bases; nucleotides not matched to a gene: 16. The CDR3 runs to 20 residues. Germline V gene sequence: CDR1 SGHRS, CDR2 YFSETQ. CDR3 region: CASSSLPGLAGGTVADTQYF. The CDR3 nucleotides are TGCGCCAGCAGTTCCCTTCCGGGACTAGCGGGGGGGACCGTGGCAGATACGCAGTATTTT. The whole variable domain, remainder taken from reference TRBV5-1 and TRBJ2-3, is KAGVTQTPRYLIKTRGQQVTLSCSPISGHRSVSWYQQTPGQGLQFLFEYFSETQRNKGNFPGRFSGRQFSNSRSEMNVSTLELGDSALYLCASSSLPGLAGGTVADTQYFGPGTRLTVL.

This clonotype has a count of ten or more. The chain recombines TRBV2 with TRBJ2-3, with D uncertain. V lost 5 bases and J lost 2, with 11 bases in between. CDR3 length: 14 amino acids. From germline, CDR1 is SNHLY and CDR2 FYNNEI. As DNA, the CDR3 is TGTGCCAGCAGTCCGCTAACCCACACAGATACGCAGTATTTT. It translates to CASSPLTHTDTQYF.

This clonotype was seen more than once but under ten times. The V gene is TRBV20-1, the J gene TRBJ2-5; no clear D gene. Trimming stripped 4 bases from V and 5 bases from J, with 8 bases between. Germline CDR1 DFQATT, CDR2 SNEGSKA (reference sequence). This CDR3 spans 11 amino acids. The CDR3 bases are TGCAGTGCTATTCGTGGTGAGACCCAGTACTTC. This sequence encodes CSAIRGETQYF.

This clonotype occurred many times. The CDR3 sequence: CASSSNPPGQGPYGYTF. The CDR3 DNA reads TGTGCCAGCAGCTCGAACCCTCCGGGACAGGGACCCTATGGCTACACCTTC. The chain recombines TRBV5-5 with TRBJ1-2; TRBD1 matches 9 bases. The CDR3 sequence is 17 residues long. Germline CDR1 is SGHKS and CDR2 is YYEKEE (reference sequence). V was clipped by 3 bases and J by 4 bases; unmatched bases: 13.

This clonotype was observed at least ten times. The chain joins TRBV4-3 to TRBJ2-3; TRBD1 might be the D (7 bases). The CDR3 length is 15 residues. Trimming removed 3 bases from V and 0 bases from J, with 10 bases in between. Germline assignment: CDR1 LGHNA and CDR2 YSLEER. This CDR3 reads CASSQQGGSTDTQYF. Here the CDR3 DNA reads TGCGCCAGCAGCCAGCAGGGGGGTAGCACAGATACGCAGTATTTT.

This clonotype was observed a handful of times. This chain links TRBV2 with TRBJ2-1; 9 nucleotides line up with TRBD2. The germline V gene encodes CDR1 SNHLY and CDR2 FYNNEI. V gave up 6 bases and J gave up 9 bases; unmatched junction bases: 6. The CDR3 loop spans 13 amino acids. The CDR3 sequence: CASSWGLASEQFF. The CDR3 DNA is TGTGCCAGCAGCTGGGGACTAGCCTCTGAGCAGTTCTTC. The full variable domain, completed using reference TRBV2 and TRBJ2-1, is EPEVTQTPSHQVTQMGQEVILRCVPISNHLYFYWYRQILGQKVEFLVSFYNNEISEKSEIFDDQFSVERPDGSNFTLKIRSTKLEDSAMYFCASSWGLASEQFFGPGTRLTVL.